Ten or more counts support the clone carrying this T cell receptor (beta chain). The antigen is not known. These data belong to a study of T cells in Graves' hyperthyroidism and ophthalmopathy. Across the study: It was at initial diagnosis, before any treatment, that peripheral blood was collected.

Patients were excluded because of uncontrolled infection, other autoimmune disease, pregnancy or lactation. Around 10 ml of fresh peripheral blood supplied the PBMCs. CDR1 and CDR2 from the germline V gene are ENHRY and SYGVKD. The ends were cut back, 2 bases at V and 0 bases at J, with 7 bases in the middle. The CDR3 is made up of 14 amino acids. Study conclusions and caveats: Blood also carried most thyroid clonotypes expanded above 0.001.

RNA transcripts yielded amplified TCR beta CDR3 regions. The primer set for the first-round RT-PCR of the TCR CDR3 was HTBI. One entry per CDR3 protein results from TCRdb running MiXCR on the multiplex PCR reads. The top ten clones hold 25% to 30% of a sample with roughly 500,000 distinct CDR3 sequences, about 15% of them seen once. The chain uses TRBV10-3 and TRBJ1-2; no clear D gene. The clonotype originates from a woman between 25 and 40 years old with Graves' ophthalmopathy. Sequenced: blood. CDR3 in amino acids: CAISEVQSNYGYTF. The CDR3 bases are TGTGCCATCAGTGAGGTACAGTCTAACTATGGCTACACCTTC.